The 32 T cell receptor beta chains presented below share a single source sample, sequenced in a study of beta chain features in type 1 diabetes. Findings and caveats of the study: In every one of the four CD4+ subsets, TCRB CDR3s were moderately but significantly shorter in Type 1 diabetes patients.

These receptors lack a known antigen. Expressed TCRB transcripts were sequenced because the isolated RNA had all been reverse transcribed beforehand. Sequencing used immunoSEQ multiplex PCR; TCRdb keeps in-frame clones, though not all of them. Of approximately 100,000 clones in the sample, under 30% were seen once. Specimen: central memory CD4+ T cells from blood. The receptors shown here come from a woman under 30 with type 1 diabetes.

This clone was observed a handful of times. One end of the junction varies from germline; a read error may be responsible. V gene TRBV5-1 combines with J gene TRBJ2-6, with TRBD1 identical over 10 bases. Germline V gene data show CDR1 as SGHRS and CDR2 as YFSETQ. The CDR3 runs to 16 residues. This chain's CDR3 is CASSLGQGPGANVLTF. The CDR3 nucleotides are TGCGCCAGCAGTTTGGGACAGGGGCCTGGGGCCAACGTCCTGACTTTC.

V and J are TRBV6-1 and TRBJ2-2; 15 bases match TRBD2. The V and J ends lost 3 bases and 3 bases, in that order; junction bases with no gene match: 5. Germline V gives CDR1 MNHNS, CDR2 SASEGT. The CDR3 is 18 residues long. The CDR3 DNA is TGTGCCAGCAGTGAGGGACTAGCGGGAGGAGCTGACACCGGGGAGCTGTTTTTT. Translating gives CASSEGLAGGADTGELFF.

The chain uses TRBV15 and TRBJ2-3, with D perhaps TRBD1 (5 bases). The CDR3 is 17 residues long. Looked up from germline, CDR1 is LNHNV and CDR2 is YYDKDF (reference sequence). The V gene lost 8 bases and the J gene lost 2 bases, with 23 bases spanning the gap. For the CDR3, the DNA is TGTGCCACCGCTCCGCTAGGGCAGGGCGCCTCCACAGATACGCAGTATTTT. Translation gives CATAPLGQGASTDTQYF.

V and J are TRBV29-1 and TRBJ2-1, with 8 bases aligning to TRBD2. V lost 7 bases to trimming and J lost 8 bases; unmatched junction nucleotides: 19. The CDR3 has 16 residues. Germline V gene sequence: CDR1 SQVTM, CDR2 ANQGSEA. CDR3 DNA: TGCAGCGCCGATAGGGGGACTAGAGACAATCAGGATGAGCAGTTCTTC. Amino acid sequence: CSADRGTRDNQDEQFF.

This clone was observed many times. The chain couples TRBV2 to TRBJ2-1, with D perhaps matching TRBD2 (7 bases). V was clipped by 8 bases and J by 7 bases, with 18 bases between them. Per the germline V gene, CDR1 is SNHLY and CDR2 is FYNNEI. The CDR3 extends over 14 amino acids. CDR3 protein: CASVQRGQGNEQFF. The CDR3 DNA reads as TGTGCCAGCGTGCAGCGGGGCCAGGGGAATGAGCAGTTCTTC.

V usage is TRBV2 and J usage is TRBJ2-5; D is perhaps TRBD2 (5 bases). Trimming removed 6 bases from V and 7 bases from J, with 15 bases in between. Germline CDR1 reads SNHLY; CDR2 reads FYNNEI. The CDR3 consists of 13 residues. The CDR3 DNA is TGTGCCAGCAGCCCCGATAAGGGAGCGACCCAGTACTTC. Its protein product is CASSPDKGATQYF.

The chain links TRBV7-8 to TRBJ2-7; 12 bases map to TRBD2. The CDR3 length is 14 residues. Looked up from germline, CDR1 is SGHVS and CDR2 is FQNEAQ. Trimming removed 5 bases from V and 3 bases from J; junction bases left unmatched: 2. CDR3 amino acids: CASSRTSGVYEQYF. The CDR3 DNA follows: TGTGCCAGCAGCCGGACTAGCGGGGTCTACGAGCAGTACTTC.

This clone was observed a handful of times. The rearrangement uses TRBV5-1 and TRBJ2-1; 7 bases agree with TRBD1. Per germline, CDR1 SGHRS and CDR2 YFSETQ. Trimming cost V 5 bases and J 6 bases; bases outside gene matches: 5. The CDR3 contains 13 residues. The CDR3 DNA reads TGCGCCAGCAGTCGCCGGGACAGCAATGAGCAGTTCTTC. Amino acid sequence: CASSRRDSNEQFF.

This clone was counted a few times. V is TRBV5-1 and J is TRBJ2-2, with D possibly TRBD1 on 5 matching bases. Looked up from germline, CDR1 is SGHRS and CDR2 is YFSETQ. CDR3 length: 13 residues. V gave up 3 bases and J gave up 7 bases, with 10 bases separating them. CDR3 in amino acids: CASSSRVDGELFF. The DNA of the CDR3 is TGCGCCAGCAGCTCCAGGGTCGACGGGGAGCTGTTTTTT.

J is TRBJ1-1 and V is TRBV7-2; D not resolved. Germline assignment: CDR1 SGHTA and CDR2 FQGNSA. This CDR3 contains 11 residues. V lost 1 base, J lost 11 bases, and 8 bases lay in between. CDR3 DNA sequence: TGTGCCAGCAGCTTAGGAGGGCGGGCTTTCTTT. Translation: CASSLGGRAFF.

The CDR3 nucleotides read TGTGCCAGCAGTTACGGGCTAGCGACGGGCGATGAGCAGTTCTTC. Translated, it gives CASSYGLATGDEQFF. V gene TRBV6-6 combines with J gene TRBJ2-1, with D tentatively TRBD2 (6 bases). The CDR3 length is 15 residues. The germline V gene encodes CDR1 MNHNY and CDR2 SVGAGI (reference sequence). V was shortened by 2 bases and J by 8 bases, with 16 bases between the two germline ends.

This clone came up a few times. This CDR3 reads CAINPGQGSRSYEQYF. For the CDR3, the DNA is TGTGCCATCAATCCGGGACAGGGATCCCGCTCCTACGAGCAGTACTTC. This sequence joins TRBV10-3 and TRBJ2-7; TRBD1 matches 9 bases. The CDR3 length is 16 residues. V lost 7 bases and J lost 0; bases outside the gene matches: 10. The germline V gene encodes CDR1 ENHRY and CDR2 SYGVKD.

This chain links TRBV18 with TRBJ1-2; TRBD1 might be the D (6 bases). The V end lost 3 bases, the J end lost 4 bases, and 9 bases lay between the germline ends. This CDR3 is built from 13 residues. CDR1 KGHSH and CDR2 LQKENI come from the germline V gene. The CDR3 nucleotides are TGTGCCAGCTCACCGCGGGGGGCCTATGGCTACACCTTC. It translates to CASSPRGAYGYTF.

This clone was counted a few times. J is TRBJ2-1 and V is TRBV9, with TRBD2 matching 13 bases. There are 17 residues in the CDR3. Trimming cost V 0 bases and J 8 bases; bases outside gene matches: 8. Germline V gene lookup returns CDR1 SGDLS and CDR2 YYNGEE. In nucleotides, the CDR3 is TGTGCCAGCAGCGTAGCTACCGGGACTAGCGGGAACGATGAGCAGTTCTTC. It specifies CASSVATGTSGNDEQFF.

This clone was seen a few times. This chain connects TRBV6-5 to TRBJ2-2, with 7 bases that match TRBD1. This CDR3 region has 13 residues. The germline gives CDR1 MNHEY, CDR2 SVGAGI. J gave up 5 bases and V 7 bases, and 4 bases lay outside the gene matches. Here the CDR3 DNA reads TGTGCCAGCACTAAGACAGGGACCGGGGAGCTGTTTTTT. This encodes CASTKTGTGELFF.

V usage is TRBV28 and J usage is TRBJ1-5; the D is unclear. Germline V lookup: CDR1 MDHEN, CDR2 SYDVKM. The ends were cut back, 8 bases at V and 7 bases at J, with 18 bases in the middle. This CDR3 has 14 residues. The CDR3 nucleotides read TGTGCCAGCCGCCTTAGGCGGATCGGCCAGCCCCAGCATTTT. Protein: CASRLRRIGQPQHF.

The CDR3 is CSVRRGGPEEPFF. The DNA for the CDR3 is TGCAGCGTGAGGAGGGGGGGACCTGAGGAGCCTTTCTTT. The V gene is TRBV29-1, the J gene TRBJ1-1; a possible D gene is TRBD1 (6 bases). The CDR3 is 13 amino acids. V was shortened by 6 bases and J by 12 bases, with 23 bases between the two germline ends. Germline values: CDR1 SQVTM, CDR2 ANQGSEA.

This clone has only a few counts. The rearrangement joins TRBV6-5 to TRBJ2-1, with TRBD2 as a possible D gene (5 bases). This CDR3 is 13 amino acids long. Germline V CDR1 and CDR2: MNHEY, SVGAGI. Trimming cost V 10 bases and J 7 bases, with 17 bases left between them. The CDR3 bases are TGTGCCACCCGAAAAACTAGGAAGAATGAGCAGTTCTTC. Residues: CATRKTRKNEQFF.

The chain uses TRBV4-1 and TRBJ1-1; D is perhaps TRBD1 (5 bases). V was trimmed by 4 bases and J by 2 bases, leaving 17 bases between them. Germline V CDR1 and CDR2: MGHRA, YSYEKL. The CDR3 is made up of 16 amino acids. DNA of the CDR3: TGCGCCAGCAGCCCCTACTACAGGTACTTTAACACTGAAGCTTTCTTT. Translated: CASSPYYRYFNTEAFF.

This clone was picked up one time. The J gene is TRBJ2-2, the V gene TRBV10-2; 11 bases match TRBD2. With V trimmed by 5 bases and J by 10 bases, 9 bases remained unmatched. In germline, CDR1 is WSHSY, CDR2 SAAADI. The CDR3 spans 15 residues. In nucleotides, the CDR3 is TGCGCCAGCAGTCGGGGGCTAGCGGGAGGCGTGGAGCTGTTTTTT. This sequence encodes CASSRGLAGGVELFF.

The V gene is TRBV25-1, the J gene TRBJ2-1; 11 bases agree with TRBD2. J gave up 5 bases and V 2 bases, and 2 bases lay outside the gene matches. The germline gives CDR1 MGHDK, CDR2 SYGVNS. The CDR3 spans 15 residues. CDR3 nucleotides: TGTGCCAGCAGTGAAACACTAGCGGGAGACAATGAGCAGTTCTTC. Encoded protein: CASSETLAGDNEQFF.

The chain carries TRBV6-6 and TRBJ2-2, with a weak D call TRBD1 (6 bases). Germline CDR1 MNHNY, CDR2 SVGAGI (reference sequence). The germline V and J ends were trimmed by 5 bases and 7 bases, with 11 bases remaining between them. CDR3 length: 13 amino acids. The CDR3 nucleotides are TGTGCCAGCAGTGATGTAGGGGGCGGGGAGCTGTTTTTT. Protein product: CASSDVGGGELFF.

This clone was picked up a small number of times. The chain combines TRBV27 with TRBJ2-7; D might be TRBD2 (6 bases). CDR1 and CDR2 from the germline V gene are MNHEY and SMNVEV (reference sequence). V dropped 7 bases and J dropped 0 bases, with 19 bases sitting between them. The CDR3 is 16 amino acids. The CDR3 sequence: CASKLYGGPYSYEQYF. CDR3 DNA: TGTGCCAGCAAATTGTACGGGGGACCTTACTCCTACGAGCAGTACTTC.

The chain uses TRBV15 and TRBJ2-2; 9 bases line up with TRBD1. The CDR3 sequence is 17 residues long. V lost 1 base, J lost 5 bases, and 8 bases stayed unmatched. The germline V gene has CDR1 LNHNV and CDR2 YYDKDF (reference sequence). CDR3 in amino acids: CATSRGGDRDPTGELFF. CDR3 nucleotides: TGTGCCACCAGCAGAGGGGGGGACAGGGATCCAACCGGGGAGCTGTTTTTT.

This clone was counted between two and nine times. V usage is TRBV15 and J usage is TRBJ1-5; no reliable D call. The CDR3 extends over 14 amino acids. V was clipped by 0 bases and J by 1 base, with 4 bases between them. Germline assignment: CDR1 LNHNV and CDR2 YYDKDF (reference sequence). The CDR3 region is CATSRDSSNQPQHF. DNA of the CDR3: TGTGCCACCAGCAGAGATTCAAGCAATCAGCCCCAGCATTTT.

The chain is built from TRBV11-3 and TRBJ2-3; TRBD2 is a possible D gene (5 bases). The germline CDR1 and CDR2 sequences are SGHNT and YENEEA. Trimming shortened V by 8 bases and J by 0 bases, and 12 bases separated the two germline ends. This CDR3 has 14 residues. CDR3 nucleotide sequence: TGTGCCAGCCGGGGTGTTCCTAGCACAGATACGCAGTATTTT. Protein product: CASRGVPSTDTQYF.

V is TRBV7-3 and J is TRBJ2-1, with 10 positions matching TRBD2. The CDR3 sequence is 17 residues long. Germline V gene lookup returns CDR1 SGHTA and CDR2 FQGTGA. Losses at the gene ends were 1 base for V and 7 bases for J; bases not matched to a gene: 10. In DNA form, the CDR3 reads TGTGCCAGCAGCTTAAGGCCTTCGAGCGGGAGGGAGAATGAGCAGTTCTTC. Its protein product is CASSLRPSSGRENEQFF.

This chain connects TRBV30 to TRBJ2-1; 12 nucleotides align to TRBD2. The CDR3 loop spans 15 amino acids. J lost 9 bases, V lost 5 bases, and 11 bases had no gene match. Germline values: CDR1 GTSNPN, CDR2 SVGIG (reference sequence). The CDR3 loop reads CAWVRLAGVGGEQFF. The CDR3 DNA follows: TGTGCCTGGGTTAGACTAGCGGGAGTTGGAGGTGAGCAGTTCTTC.

The chain employs TRBV5-1 and TRBJ2-7; 10 bases agree with TRBD1. With V trimmed by 0 bases and J by 5 bases, 17 bases remained unmatched. Germline CDR1 is SGHRS and CDR2 is YFSETQ. This CDR3 spans 19 amino acids. The CDR3 loop is CASSLESGLRDRGLNEQYF. The CDR3 DNA reads TGCGCCAGCAGCTTGGAGTCTGGGCTCCGGGACAGGGGATTGAACGAGCAGTACTTC.

The CDR3 DNA follows: TGCGCCAGCAGCTTCGACAGGGAAGGAGAAAAACTGTTTTTT. Protein: CASSFDREGEKLFF. The rearrangement joins TRBV5-1 to TRBJ1-4; 7 bases are shared with TRBD1. The CDR3 contains 14 residues. The germline V gene has CDR1 SGHRS and CDR2 YFSETQ. J was trimmed by 8 bases and V by 2 bases; bases with no gene match: 6.

The CDR3 protein is CASSANYNEQFF. The CDR3 nucleotides are TGTGCCAGCAGCGCGAACTACAATGAGCAGTTCTTC. This chain links TRBV7-2 with TRBJ2-1; D is unclear. The CDR3 spans 12 residues. The germline V gene has CDR1 SGHTA and CDR2 FQGNSA. Trimming took 5 bases from V and 3 from J, leaving 5 bases between them.

This clone was observed a few times. The chain is built from TRBV10-3 and TRBJ2-2, with 7 bases identical to TRBD1. Germline CDR1 is ENHRY and CDR2 is SYGVKD. The CDR3 has 14 residues. Losses at the gene ends were 3 bases for V and 4 bases for J; bases not matched to a gene: 2. The DNA for the CDR3 is TGTGCCATCAGTGAAGGACAGGTCACCGGGGAGCTGTTTTTT. Translation: CAISEGQVTGELFF.